The rows below give T cell receptor beta chains drawn from one sample of a study of cytomegalovirus exposure and HLA in healthy donors. The method was immunoSEQ multiplex PCR; TCRdb's version includes in-frame clones alone and lacks a portion of them. This sample has 35,000 to 45,000 clones; 65% to 90% occur once, and the top ten carry more than 9%. Sequencing was done on a sample of PBMCs. These receptors were obtained from a woman younger than 35 in good health and CMV-seropositive. The CDR3 runs from the conserved cysteine through the conserved F or W. The D gene is left open where the match is weak.

J | V | D | CDR3 | DNA
TRBJ2-5 | TRBV30 | TRBD1 | CAWSTGVHQTQYF | TGTGCCTGGAGTACAGGGGTTCATCAGACCCAGTACTTC
TRBJ2-3 | TRBV29-1 | - | CSVREKLDTQYF | TGCAGCGTACGGGAGAAGCTAGATACGCAGTATTTT
TRBJ2-7 | TRBV10-3 | - | CATAGGSALYEQYF | TGTGCCACCGCTGGGGGGTCAGCGCTCTACGAGCAGTACTTC
TRBJ2-7 | TRBV6-5 | - | CASSSGGRGEQYF | TGTGCCAGCAGTTCAGGGGGGCGAGGCGAGCAGTACTTC
TRBJ2-5 | TRBV5-1 | TRBD2 | CASSSPGLALQETQYF | TGCGCCAGCAGCTCCCCCGGACTAGCTCTACAAGAGACCCAGTACTTC
TRBJ1-1 | TRBV14 | - | CASSQGTSIEAFF | TGTGCCAGCAGCCAAGGGACTTCCATTGAAGCTTTCTTT
TRBJ2-7 | TRBV4-3 | TRBD1 | CASSQVSRGHYEQYF | TGCGCCAGCAGCCAAGTGTCCAGGGGGCACTACGAGCAGTACTTC
TRBJ2-1 | TRBV7-6 | TRBD2 | CASSRAGGDYNEQFF | TGTGCCAGCAGCCGAGCGGGAGGAGACTACAATGAGCAGTTCTTC
TRBJ1-2 | TRBV28 | - | CASSRGTLGYTF | TGTGCCAGCTCGAGGGGGACACTGGGCTACACCTTC
TRBJ2-7 | TRBV12-1 | - | CASSFARVAGALREQYF | TGTGCCAGCAGCTTTGCGCGAGTAGCGGGAGCCCTTCGCGAGCAGTACTTC
TRBJ2-1 | TRBV19 | TRBD1 | CASSPRSGQVAKTYNEQFF | TGTGCCAGTAGTCCGCGTTCGGGACAGGTCGCTAAAACCTACAATGAGCAGTTCTTC
TRBJ2-1 | TRBV29-1 | TRBD2 | CSSLGGGSSYNEQFF | TGCAGCTCCCTCGGGGGGGGTAGCTCCTACAATGAGCAGTTCTTC
TRBJ2-4 | TRBV5-1 | TRBD1 | CASTGPTRDRENIQYF | TGCGCCAGCACTGGTCCCACTCGGGACAGGGAAAACATTCAGTACTTC